Each of the 22 T cell receptor beta chains below was sequenced from the same sample in a study of T cells in Graves' hyperthyroidism and ophthalmopathy. Amplification targeted TCR beta CDR3 regions from RNA transcripts. The TCR CDR3 was amplified in a first-round RT-PCR using the HTBI primer set. TCRdb reprocessed the multiplex PCR reads with MiXCR, giving one entry per CDR3 protein. The sample lists around 210,000 distinct CDR3 sequences, around 17% occurring once. What was sequenced was blood. Receptors were obtained from a woman between 50 and 59 years old with Graves' hyperthyroidism.

The DNA for the CDR3 is TGTGCCAGCAGCTCCCAAGCGGGAGTTGAGACCCAGTACTTC. Translation gives CASSSQAGVETQYF. V gene TRBV5-4 combines with J gene TRBJ2-5, with 8 positions matching TRBD2. CDR1 is SGHNT, CDR2 YYREEE, per germline (reference sequence). The CDR3 covers 14 residues. The junction had 6 bases not matched to a gene; V was cut back by 3 bases and J by 5 bases.

This clonotype showed up many times. The chain employs TRBV29-1 and TRBJ2-1; no firm D call. This CDR3 spans 14 amino acids. The V end was cut by 4 bases, the J end by 0 bases, with 10 bases between. CDR1 and CDR2 (germline): SQVTM, ANQGSEA. The CDR3 reads CSVAYSSSYNEQFF. The CDR3 bases are TGCAGCGTTGCTTACTCGAGCTCCTACAATGAGCAGTTCTTC.

This clonotype was observed many times. The chain joins TRBV7-2 to TRBJ2-1, with 10 bases lining up with TRBD2. The CDR3 runs to 17 residues. V gave up 1 base and J gave up 3 bases; unmatched junction bases: 6. CDR1 SGHTA and CDR2 FQGNSA come from the germline V gene. The CDR3 sequence: CASSLGVAGGLYNEQFF. The CDR3 DNA reads as TGTGCCAGCAGCTTAGGAGTAGCGGGAGGTCTCTACAATGAGCAGTTCTTC.

This clonotype was found a few times. The chain has TRBV4-1 and TRBJ2-7; 12 bases fit TRBD2. The CDR3 has 20 residues. J gave up 1 base and V 4 bases, and 17 bases lay outside the gene matches. Germline V gene data show CDR1 as MGHRA and CDR2 as YSYEKL. CDR3 protein: CASSRYIPGTSGFPSYEQYF. The DNA for the CDR3 is TGCGCCAGCAGCCGTTACATCCCCGGGACTAGCGGGTTTCCTTCCTACGAGCAGTACTTC.

This clonotype appeared many times. The V gene is TRBV24-1, the J gene TRBJ2-7; D gene uncertain. Germline CDR1 reads KGHDR; CDR2 reads SFDVKD. The CDR3 length is 12 residues. The V gene lost 3 bases and the J gene lost 7 bases, with 9 bases spanning the gap. CDR3 in DNA: TGTGCCACCAGTGATGGGGTCCAAGAGCAGTACTTC. It specifies CATSDGVQEQYF.

This clonotype was observed a few times. The chain uses TRBV12-3 or TRBV12-4 and TRBJ2-7; D is undetermined. The CDR3 extends over 17 amino acids. The V end lost 5 bases, the J end lost 2 bases, and 22 bases lay between the germline ends. The CDR3 DNA sequence: TGTGCCAGCAGTCATTACCCCCCCCCACCCGAGACCTACGAGCAGTACTTC. Encoded protein: CASSHYPPPPETYEQYF.

This clonotype was counted ten times or more. The chain employs TRBV7-8 and TRBJ1-5; no firm D call. V dropped 1 base and J dropped 5 bases, with 6 bases sitting between them. Germline lookup yields CDR1 SGHVS and CDR2 FQNEAQ. The CDR3 is 13 amino acids. This chain's CDR3 is CASSLDSDQPQHF. DNA for the CDR3: TGTGCCAGCAGCTTAGATTCGGATCAGCCCCAGCATTTT.

In its sample, this clonotype was seen many times. The V and J genes are TRBV28 and TRBJ1-4; the D gene is possibly TRBD1 (6 bases). CDR3 length: 15 amino acids. Trimming removed 3 bases from V and 4 bases from J, with 12 bases in between. Per germline, CDR1 MDHEN and CDR2 SYDVKM. The DNA of the CDR3 is TGTGCCAGCAGTTTGGTCGGACAGCTTAATGAAAAACTGTTTTTT. Translated: CASSLVGQLNEKLFF.

This clonotype was seen many times. The chain combines TRBV2 with TRBJ2-2; 8 bases match TRBD2. With V trimmed by 8 bases and J by 3 bases, 5 bases remained unmatched. Germline V gives CDR1 SNHLY, CDR2 FYNNEI. This CDR3 is 14 amino acids long. CDR3 sequence reads: CASCIAGYTGELFF. CDR3 DNA: TGTGCCAGCTGTATAGCGGGATACACCGGGGAGCTGTTTTTT.

The chain is built from TRBV13 and TRBJ2-7; tentative D call: TRBD2 (5 bases). CDR1 and CDR2 (germline): PRHDT, FYEKMQ (reference sequence). Trimming left V 2 bases short and J 5 bases short, with 10 bases between. There are 13 residues in the CDR3. As DNA, the CDR3 is TGTGCCAGCAGCTTAAGGCCCGGGGACGAGCAGTACTTC. Amino acid sequence: CASSLRPGDEQYF.

This clonotype was seen repeatedly, ten times or more. J is TRBJ1-1 and V is TRBV3-1; maybe TRBD1 (5 bases). Germline V lookup: CDR1 LGHDT, CDR2 YNNKEL (reference sequence). The V end lost 0 bases, the J end lost 4 bases, and 12 bases lay between the germline ends. CDR3 length: 15 amino acids. The CDR3 DNA reads TGTGCCAGCAGCCAAGACGGGCGCAGGGTCACTGAAGCTTTCTTT. This gives the protein CASSQDGRRVTEAFF.

V and J are TRBV9 and TRBJ2-1, with no clear D. Trimming pared 2 bases from V and 5 bases from J, leaving 11 bases between. The CDR3 contains 14 residues. Germline CDR1 reads SGDLS; CDR2 reads YYNGEE. The CDR3 DNA is TGTGCCAGCAGCGTGGGATTGATTGACAATGAGCAGTTCTTC. It specifies CASSVGLIDNEQFF.

This clonotype turned up a few times. The V call is TRBV29-1, the J call TRBJ1-1; 8 positions match TRBD1. In germline, CDR1 is SQVTM, CDR2 ANQGSEA. V trimming: 6 bases; J trimming: 3 bases; junction bases outside the gene matches: 6. The CDR3 covers 13 residues. CDR3 protein: CSVQTGADTEAFF. Written as DNA, the CDR3 is TGCAGCGTCCAGACAGGGGCGGACACTGAAGCTTTCTTT.

This clonotype was found many times. CDR3 sequence reads: CASSLTTGVGYTF. As DNA, the CDR3 is TGTGCCAGCAGCTTAACAACAGGGGTTGGCTACACCTTC. The gene calls are TRBV11-2 and TRBJ1-2; 7 bases align to TRBD1. In germline, CDR1 is SGHAT, CDR2 FQNNGV. The CDR3 covers 13 residues. J was trimmed by 7 bases and V by 2 bases; bases with no gene match: 4.

This chain uses TRBV19 with TRBJ1-4; D ambiguous. Looked up from germline, CDR1 is LNHDA and CDR2 is SQIVND (reference sequence). V was trimmed by 3 bases and J by 12 bases, leaving 14 bases between them. This CDR3 has 13 amino acids. The CDR3 region is CASSIEHGRELFF. In DNA, the CDR3 is TGTGCCAGTAGTATCGAACATGGGAGGGAACTGTTTTTT.

This clonotype has at least ten counts. The rearrangement uses TRBV5-1 and TRBJ2-3, with D tentatively TRBD2 (5 bases). Per germline, CDR1 SGHRS and CDR2 YFSETQ. V was cut by 4 bases and J by 0 bases, with 9 bases left in between. The CDR3 is 14 residues long. CDR3 protein: CASSEGASTDTQYF. CDR3 coding DNA: TGCGCCAGCAGCGAGGGAGCTAGCACAGATACGCAGTATTTT.

DNA for the CDR3: TGCAGCGTTGTCTCGGCCGGAATGTTGGACGAGCAGTACTTC. It encodes CSVVSAGMLDEQYF. The rearrangement joins TRBV29-1 to TRBJ2-7; D is unclear. Germline V gives CDR1 SQVTM, CDR2 ANQGSEA. The CDR3 totals 14 residues. With 4 bases removed from V and 5 bases from J, the gap between germline ends came to 18 bases.

The chain joins TRBV28 to TRBJ2-1; 11 bases align to TRBD2. The trim removed 8 bases at V and 5 bases at J, leaving 8 bases unmatched. The CDR3 contains 15 residues. Germline lookup yields CDR1 MDHEN and CDR2 SYDVKM. As DNA, the CDR3 is TGTGCCAGCTCCCCATTAGCGGGAGGGCACAATGAGCAGTTCTTC. Residues: CASSPLAGGHNEQFF.

This clonotype was detected many times. The CDR3 reads CASSLFGGTDQETQYF. The CDR3 DNA sequence: TGTGCCAGCAGCTTATTTGGGGGGACGGATCAAGAGACCCAGTACTTC. This chain connects TRBV7-2 to TRBJ2-5; possibly TRBD2 for D (6 bases). This CDR3 comprises 16 residues. From germline, CDR1 is SGHTA and CDR2 FQGNSA. V lost 2 bases to trimming and J lost 2 bases, with 15 bases between them.

There are many counts of this clonotype. J is TRBJ2-5 and V is TRBV18; unclear D gene. Per germline, CDR1 KGHSH and CDR2 LQKENI. The CDR3 spans 13 residues. Trimming shortened V by 1 base and J by 7 bases, and 10 bases separated the two germline ends. The CDR3 DNA is TGTGCCAGCTCACCACGGGTAGACGGGACCCAGTACTTC. Its translation is CASSPRVDGTQYF.

This clonotype was counted many times. The chain links TRBV19 to TRBJ2-2; unclear D gene. Germline V gene lookup returns CDR1 LNHDA and CDR2 SQIVND (reference sequence). V shed 6 bases and J shed 2 bases, with 4 bases lying between them. The CDR3 extends over 12 amino acids. CDR3 DNA: TGTGCCAGTAGAAGAAACACCGGGGAGCTGTTTTTT. It codes for CASRRNTGELFF.

This clonotype was detected ten times or more. The V and J genes are TRBV20-1 and TRBJ2-3, with TRBD2 matching 16 bases. Germline V lookup: CDR1 DFQATT, CDR2 SNEGSKA (reference sequence). V shed 5 bases and J 4 bases; nucleotides not matched to a gene: 6. The CDR3 consists of 16 residues. The CDR3 loop reads CSALGLAGGYADTQYF. The CDR3, as DNA: TGCAGTGCTCTGGGACTAGCGGGAGGGTACGCAGATACGCAGTATTTT.